The present TCR beta chain was sequenced within a study of blood T cell repertoires in COVID-19. About the research overall: Acute and convalescent COVID-19 specimens originated in the United States, Italy and Spain. The analysed material was cDNA or gDNA that came from T cells, B-cell-depleted T cells, or PBMCs.

Generated by immunoSEQ multiplex PCR, the TCRdb table keeps only in-frame clones and is missing some. The sample lists 150,000 to 200,000 clones, about three quarters seen once, with around 3% in the top ten. With respect to this clone: At the DNA level, this CDR3 is encoded by other sequences in the same sample as well.

The ends were cut back, 0 bases at V and 5 bases at J, with 11 bases in the middle. The germline CDR1 and CDR2 sequences are SGHRS and YFSETQ. The length of the CDR3 is 14 residues. Sequenced material: peripheral blood. The chain combines TRBV5-1 with TRBJ1-1; D uncertain. The source is a man between 65 and 85 years old with acute or convalescent COVID-19. Here the CDR3 DNA reads TGCGCCAGCAGCTTGGGGGAGGGCTGGACTGAAGCTTTCTTT. The encoded protein is CASSLGEGWTEAFF. The whole variable domain, filled in from reference TRBV5-1 and TRBJ1-1, reads KAGVTQTPRYLIKTRGQQVTLSCSPISGHRSVSWYQQTPGQGLQFLFEYFSETQRNKGNFPGRFSGRQFSNSRSEMNVSTLELGDSALYLCASSLGEGWTEAFFGQGTRLTVV.